These T cell receptor beta chains were read from a single sample in a study of T cell responses to AZD1222 COVID-19 vaccine. The table came from immunoSEQ multiplex PCR; TCRdb's copy has only in-frame clones and leaves some out. The table shows approximately 110,000 clones, with about 88% occurring only once. The sequenced sample was peripheral blood, obtained on day 0 of AZD1222 vaccination. All receptors come from an adult in good health. CDR3s leave out the opening cysteine and the closing phenylalanine or tryptophan.

j_call: TRBJ1-4
v_call: TRBV25-1
cdr3_aa: ASSGLDRGWTNEKLF

j_call: TRBJ2-6
v_call: TRBV11-1
cdr3_aa: ASSARTGSGANVLT

j_call: TRBJ2-7
v_call: TRBV5-4
cdr3_aa: ASSFRLAGGYEQY

j_call: TRBJ1-2
v_call: TRBV5-1
cdr3_aa: ASSLLPDRRQGEGGYT

j_call: TRBJ1-5
v_call: TRBV7-8
cdr3_aa: ASSLGGGGNQPQH

j_call: TRBJ1-1
v_call: TRBV5-1
cdr3_aa: ASMIQGGGTEAF

j_call: TRBJ1-2
v_call: TRBV6-5
cdr3_aa: ASSYQFNYGYT

j_call: TRBJ2-5
v_call: TRBV9
cdr3_aa: ASSGRSGTGGHETQY

j_call: TRBJ2-7
v_call: TRBV9
cdr3_aa: ASSRATGFYEQY

j_call: TRBJ2-3
v_call: TRBV7-3
cdr3_aa: ASSRWGEDTQY

j_call: TRBJ2-3
v_call: TRBV13
cdr3_aa: ASSGTSHPPDTQY

j_call: TRBJ1-2
v_call: TRBV4-1
cdr3_aa: ASSQGATLGDYGYT

j_call: TRBJ2-7
v_call: TRBV3-1/TRBV3-2
cdr3_aa: ASSQGRGYEQY

j_call: TRBJ1-1
v_call: TRBV7-8
cdr3_aa: ASSLEEGIVIAF

j_call: TRBJ1-4
v_call: TRBV6-1
cdr3_aa: ASIGGGREKLF

j_call: TRBJ1-3
v_call: TRBV3-1/TRBV3-2
cdr3_aa: ASSPSVGNTIY

j_call: TRBJ2-6
v_call: TRBV19
cdr3_aa: ASRYISGANVLT

j_call: TRBJ2-7
v_call: TRBV4-2
cdr3_aa: ASSLSGMYEQY

j_call: TRBJ1-2
v_call: TRBV4-3
cdr3_aa: ASSQGRDRAWGYT

j_call: TRBJ2-7
v_call: TRBV3-1/TRBV3-2
cdr3_aa: ASSQALAVPGYEQY

j_call: TRBJ1-2
v_call: TRBV2
cdr3_aa: ASSSTGSYGYT

j_call: TRBJ2-7
v_call: TRBV5-6
cdr3_aa: ASSALWTGYEQY

j_call: TRBJ2-2
v_call: TRBV9
cdr3_aa: ASSVEAGGTINTGELF

j_call: TRBJ1-1
v_call: TRBV18
cdr3_aa: ASSPGTEAF

j_call: TRBJ1-5
v_call: TRBV19
cdr3_aa: ASNPNGHQPQH

j_call: TRBJ1-3
v_call: TRBV28
cdr3_aa: ASSPGWGSGNTIY

j_call: TRBJ1-4
v_call: TRBV5-1
cdr3_aa: ASSPGTAREKLF

j_call: TRBJ1-5
v_call: TRBV24-1
cdr3_aa: ATSVQGESQPQH

j_call: TRBJ1-2
v_call: TRBV6-5
cdr3_aa: ASSYGTGGHYGYT

j_call: TRBJ2-1
v_call: TRBV19
cdr3_aa: ATGRSYNEQF

j_call: TRBJ2-1
v_call: TRBV7-6
cdr3_aa: ASSYTGTGGNEQF

j_call: TRBJ2-7
v_call: TRBV11-2
cdr3_aa: ASSQGGSSYEQY

j_call: TRBJ2-5
v_call: TRBV5-4
cdr3_aa: ASSLMGGGQETQY

j_call: TRBJ2-7
v_call: TRBV28
cdr3_aa: ASSLLYEQY

j_call: TRBJ1-1
v_call: TRBV4-3
cdr3_aa: ASSQDPTTVPF

j_call: TRBJ2-5
v_call: TRBV7-7
cdr3_aa: ASSRDSAQETQY

j_call: TRBJ2-7
v_call: TRBV6-2/TRBV6-3
cdr3_aa: ASSSPTTYEQY

j_call: TRBJ2-7
v_call: TRBV11-3
cdr3_aa: ASSLNQASYEQY